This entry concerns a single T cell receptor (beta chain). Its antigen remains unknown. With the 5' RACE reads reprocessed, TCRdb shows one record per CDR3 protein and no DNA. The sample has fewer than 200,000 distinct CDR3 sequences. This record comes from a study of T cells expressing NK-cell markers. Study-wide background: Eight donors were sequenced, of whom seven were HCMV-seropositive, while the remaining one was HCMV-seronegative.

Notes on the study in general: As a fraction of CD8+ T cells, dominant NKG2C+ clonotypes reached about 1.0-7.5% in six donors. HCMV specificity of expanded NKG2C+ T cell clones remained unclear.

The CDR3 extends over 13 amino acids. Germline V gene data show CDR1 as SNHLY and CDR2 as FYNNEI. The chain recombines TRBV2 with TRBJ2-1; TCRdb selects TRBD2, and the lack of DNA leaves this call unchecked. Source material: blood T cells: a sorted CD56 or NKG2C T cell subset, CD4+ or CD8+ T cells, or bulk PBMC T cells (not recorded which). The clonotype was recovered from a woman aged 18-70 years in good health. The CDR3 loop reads CASRDLEVNEQFF.